This TCR beta chain is from a study of shared clonotypes between healthy human individuals. The protocol was immunoSEQ multiplex PCR, while the TCRdb copy is restricted to in-frame clones and leaves out a portion. The data show 470,000 or so clones, with approximately 82% seen just once and around 13% held by the top ten. The CDR3 has 11 residues. From germline, CDR1 is DFQATT and CDR2 SNEGSKA (reference sequence). The V gene lost 5 bases and the J gene lost 3 bases, with 8 bases spanning the gap. This sequence originates from a woman aged 40 to 49 in good health. Some clones in this sample may be carry-over from other donors' samples. The V and J genes are TRBV20-1 and TRBJ2-7; D uncertain. The sequencing sample was made of PBMCs. CDR3 region: CSAPARYEQYF. Here the CDR3 DNA reads TGCAGTGCTCCCGCGCGCTACGAGCAGTACTTC.